This TCR beta chain originates from a study of cytomegalovirus exposure and HLA in healthy donors. The study, taken as a whole, reports: Rarity held for most TCR sequences, but there were some public TCRs that occurred in many donors. Specificity for CMV antigens was confirmed in vitro for a few of the CMV-associated chains.

Repertoires were generated with immunoSEQ multiplex PCR, while TCRdb's copy carries only in-frame clones and drops some. The sample has more than 50,000 clones, 85% to 95% seen once. The CDR3 length is 13 residues. Germline V CDR1 and CDR2: LGHNA, YSLEER. V was cut by 3 bases and J by 10 bases, with 15 bases left in between. As concerns this clone: Its cognate antigen is unknown.

The chain has TRBV4-3 and TRBJ1-2; D gene uncertain. The sample taken for sequencing was PBMCs. This sequence was found in a man between 18 and 35 years old in good health and CMV-seronegative. The CDR3 is CASSHSGPGDYTF. Written as DNA, the CDR3 is TGCGCCAGCAGCCATTCCGGACCCGGGGACTACACCTTC.